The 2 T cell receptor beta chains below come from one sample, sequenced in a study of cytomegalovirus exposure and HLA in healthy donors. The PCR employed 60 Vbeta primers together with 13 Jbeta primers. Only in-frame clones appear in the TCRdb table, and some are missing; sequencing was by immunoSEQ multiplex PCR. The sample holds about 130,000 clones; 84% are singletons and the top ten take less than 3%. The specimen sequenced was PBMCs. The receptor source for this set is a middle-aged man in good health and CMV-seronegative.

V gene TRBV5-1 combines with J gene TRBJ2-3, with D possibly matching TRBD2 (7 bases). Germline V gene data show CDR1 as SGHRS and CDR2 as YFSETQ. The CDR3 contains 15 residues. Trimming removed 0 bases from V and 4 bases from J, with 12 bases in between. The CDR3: CASSLEGGVADTQYF. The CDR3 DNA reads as TGCGCCAGCAGCTTGGAGGGGGGGGTAGCAGATACGCAGTATTTT.

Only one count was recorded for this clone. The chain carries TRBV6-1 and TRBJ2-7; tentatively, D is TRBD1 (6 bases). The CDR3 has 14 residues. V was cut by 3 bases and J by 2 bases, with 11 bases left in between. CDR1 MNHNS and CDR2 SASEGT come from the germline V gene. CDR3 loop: CASSDTGSTYEQYF. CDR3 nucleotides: TGTGCCAGCAGTGACACAGGGTCCACCTACGAGCAGTACTTC.